This T cell receptor beta chain appears in the sequencing data of a study of T-cell reconstitution after alpha-beta-depleted transplantation in children. Per germline, CDR1 LGHNA and CDR2 YSLEER. V lost 1 base, J lost 3 bases, and 10 bases lay in between. The CDR3 length is 14 residues. General observations from the study: Newly made T cells mostly supplied T-cell counts and diversity one year after transplant. Recipient T cells and thymic progenitors that survived gave rise to the high TCRbeta diversity observed at day 60 in some patients. Reportedly, alpha-beta T cells present about two months post-transplant originated from several hundred expanded clones of graft origin.

The library targeted TCRbeta and was prepared with unique molecular identifiers. MiXCR, applied by TCRdb to the PCR reads, yields one record per CDR3 protein. Found here are some 350,000 distinct CDR3 sequences, about a sixth of them singletons; the top ten hold about 41%. This clonotype has a handful of counts. The antigen is undetermined. The source was PBMCs, mostly from graft donor cells, collected 360 days after TCRalphabeta/CD19-depleted stem cell transplant. The chain combines TRBV4-3 with TRBJ2-7; D may correspond to TRBD1 or TRBD2 (5 bases each). This TCR was recovered from a male patient aged 2 to 9 who had a stem cell transplant for acute lymphoblastic leukemia, so the T cells may come from the graft donor. The CDR3 nucleotides read TGCGCCAGCAGCCAAGCTACGGGGCTCTACGAGCAGTACTTC. This translates into CASSQATGLYEQYF.